This TCR beta chain comes out of a study of Ad26.COV2.S vaccination and SARS-CoV-2 variants. As to treatment: around 19 received Ad26.COV2.S at low or high dose, single or two shots; several received placebo; per-sample allocation not given. Sampling happened 63 days after the first vaccine or placebo injection. The CDR3 extends over 14 amino acids. Germline lookup yields CDR1 MNHEY and CDR2 SVGAGI. The V end was cut by 6 bases, the J end by 2 bases, with 14 bases between. Profiling relied on immunoSEQ multiplex PCR, and the TCRdb table lists in-frame clones only, not all of them. The sample lists hundreds of thousands of clones, about 93% seen once, with more than 9% in the top ten.

This TCR came from a person aged 18-65 years who received the Ad26.COV2.S COVID-19 vaccine or a placebo. The V gene is TRBV6-5, the J gene TRBJ2-7; the D gene is possibly TRBD2 (7 bases). Sample: peripheral blood, taken in a trial of Ad26.COV2.S vaccine versus placebo. For the CDR3, the DNA is TGTGCCAGCAGCCGGGGGCTAGCGGCCTACGAGCAGTACTTC. It is translated as CASSRGLAAYEQYF.